The table lists the clone carrying this TCR beta chain with a few counts. The ends lost 2 bases at V and 9 bases at J; junction bases unmatched: 9. The CDR3 has 15 residues. From germline, CDR1 is SGHTA and CDR2 FQGNSA. The sample's time point: newly diagnosed GD, antithyroid drugs for less than 3 months. PBMC-derived RNA was used for the TCR library. With EDTA tubes as the receptacles, approximately 10 milliliters of peripheral blood were drawn. Building the TCR beta libraries relied on iRepertoire HTBI primers, and CDR3 regions underwent Arm-PCR. TCRdb redid the calling of the multiplex PCR reads with MiXCR, one entry per CDR3 protein. The repertoire holds about 470,000 distinct CDR3 sequences, with around 15% as singletons. These data are taken from a study of regulatory T cells in long-lasting Graves disease. This sample was shared with a second study, whose subject was T cells in Graves' hyperthyroidism and ophthalmopathy. That source adds: Most clonotypes that expanded in the thyroid above 0.001 also showed up in blood. Ophthalmopathy was told apart from stable hyperthyroidism by a 13 V-J model.

This receptor was taken from a man aged 40-49 years with Graves disease. This sequence joins TRBV7-2 and TRBJ1-1; 10 bases fit TRBD1. This material consisted of peripheral blood mononuclear cells (PBMCs), taken at new diagnosis, from a patient treated with antithyroid drugs. The CDR3 DNA is TGTGCCAGCAGCTTACAAGGTCGGGGACAGGGGAAAGCTTTCTTT. This translates into CASSLQGRGQGKAFF.